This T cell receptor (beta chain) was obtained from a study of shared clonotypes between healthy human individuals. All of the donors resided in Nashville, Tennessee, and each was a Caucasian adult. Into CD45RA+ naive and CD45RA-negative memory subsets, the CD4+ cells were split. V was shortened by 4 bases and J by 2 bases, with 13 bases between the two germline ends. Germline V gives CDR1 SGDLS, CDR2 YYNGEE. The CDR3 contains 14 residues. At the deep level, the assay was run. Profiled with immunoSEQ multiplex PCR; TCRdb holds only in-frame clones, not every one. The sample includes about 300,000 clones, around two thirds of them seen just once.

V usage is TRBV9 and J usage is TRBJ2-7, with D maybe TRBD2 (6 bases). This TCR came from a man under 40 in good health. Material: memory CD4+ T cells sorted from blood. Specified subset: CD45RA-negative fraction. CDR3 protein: CASSPRGSAYEQYF. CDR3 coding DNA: TGTGCCAGCAGCCCGCGGGGCAGCGCCTACGAGCAGTACTTC. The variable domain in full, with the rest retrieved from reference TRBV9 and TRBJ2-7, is DSGVTQTPKHLITATGQRVTLRCSPRSGDLSVYWYQQSLDQGLQFLIQYYNGEERAKGNILERFSAQQFPDLHSELNLSSLELGDSALYFCASSPRGSAYEQYFGPGTRLTVT.